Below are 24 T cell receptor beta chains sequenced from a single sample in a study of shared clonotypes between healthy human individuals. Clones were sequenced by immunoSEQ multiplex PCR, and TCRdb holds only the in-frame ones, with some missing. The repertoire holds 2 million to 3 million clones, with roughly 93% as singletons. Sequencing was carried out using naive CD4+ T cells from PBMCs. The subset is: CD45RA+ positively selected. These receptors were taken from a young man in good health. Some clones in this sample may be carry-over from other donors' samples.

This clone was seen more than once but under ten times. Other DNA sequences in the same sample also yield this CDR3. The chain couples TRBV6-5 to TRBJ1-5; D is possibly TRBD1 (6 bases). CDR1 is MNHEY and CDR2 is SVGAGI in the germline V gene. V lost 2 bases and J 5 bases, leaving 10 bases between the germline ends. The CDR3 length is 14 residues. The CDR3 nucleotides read TGTGCCAGCAGTTACGGCAGGGGCGATCAGCCCCAGCATTTT. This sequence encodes CASSYGRGDQPQHF.

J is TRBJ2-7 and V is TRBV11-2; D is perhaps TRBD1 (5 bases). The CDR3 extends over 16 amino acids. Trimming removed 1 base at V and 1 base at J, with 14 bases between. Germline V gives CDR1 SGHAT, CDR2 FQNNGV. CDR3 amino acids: CASSLVRQGPSYEQYF. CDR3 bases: TGTGCCAGCAGCTTAGTAAGGCAGGGTCCTTCCTACGAGCAGTACTTC.

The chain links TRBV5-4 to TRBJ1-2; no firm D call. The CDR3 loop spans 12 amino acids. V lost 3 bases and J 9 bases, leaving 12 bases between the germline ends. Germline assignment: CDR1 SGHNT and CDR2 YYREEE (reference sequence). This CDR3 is CASSYARESYTF. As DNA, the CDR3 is TGTGCCAGCAGCTACGCGAGGGAGAGCTACACCTTC.

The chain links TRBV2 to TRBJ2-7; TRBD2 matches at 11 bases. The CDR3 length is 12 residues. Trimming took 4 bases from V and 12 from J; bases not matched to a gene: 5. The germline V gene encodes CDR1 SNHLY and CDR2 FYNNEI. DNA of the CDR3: TGTGCCAGCAGTGGGGGACTAGCGGTTATGTACTTC. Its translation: CASSGGLAVMYF.

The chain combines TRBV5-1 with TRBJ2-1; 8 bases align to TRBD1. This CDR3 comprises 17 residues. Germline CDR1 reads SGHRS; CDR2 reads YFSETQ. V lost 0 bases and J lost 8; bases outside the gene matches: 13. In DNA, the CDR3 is TGCGCCAGCAGCTTGGTTAGTATGGCAGGGGGCCGGGATGAGCAGTTCTTC. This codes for CASSLVSMAGGRDEQFF.

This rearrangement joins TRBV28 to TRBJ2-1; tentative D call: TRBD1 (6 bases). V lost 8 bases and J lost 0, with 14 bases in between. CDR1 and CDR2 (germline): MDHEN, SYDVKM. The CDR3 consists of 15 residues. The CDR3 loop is CASPPRGSSYNEQFF. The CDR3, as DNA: TGTGCCAGCCCCCCGAGGGGGAGCTCCTACAATGAGCAGTTCTTC.

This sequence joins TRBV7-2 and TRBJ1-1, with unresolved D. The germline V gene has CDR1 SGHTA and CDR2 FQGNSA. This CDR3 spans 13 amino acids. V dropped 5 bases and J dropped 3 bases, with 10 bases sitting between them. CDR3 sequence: CASSKGVYTEAFF. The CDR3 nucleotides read TGTGCCAGCAGCAAAGGTGTGTACACTGAAGCTTTCTTT.

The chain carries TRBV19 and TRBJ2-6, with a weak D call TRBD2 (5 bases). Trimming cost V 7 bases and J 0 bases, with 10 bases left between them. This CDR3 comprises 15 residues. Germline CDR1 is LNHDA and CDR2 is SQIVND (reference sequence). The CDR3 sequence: CASTMGSSGANVLTF. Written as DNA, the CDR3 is TGTGCCAGTACGATGGGGAGCTCTGGGGCCAACGTCCTGACTTTC.

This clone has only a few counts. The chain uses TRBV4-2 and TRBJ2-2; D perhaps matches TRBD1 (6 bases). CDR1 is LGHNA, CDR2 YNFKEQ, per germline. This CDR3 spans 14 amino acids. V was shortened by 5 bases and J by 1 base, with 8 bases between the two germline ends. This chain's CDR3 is CASSVGQNTGELFF. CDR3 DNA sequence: TGTGCCAGCAGCGTGGGACAGAACACCGGGGAGCTGTTTTTT.

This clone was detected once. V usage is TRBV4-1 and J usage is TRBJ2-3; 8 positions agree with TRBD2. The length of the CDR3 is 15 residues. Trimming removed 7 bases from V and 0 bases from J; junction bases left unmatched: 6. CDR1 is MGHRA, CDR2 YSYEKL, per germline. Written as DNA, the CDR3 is TGCGCCAGCAAGGTAGCGGGAACTAGCACAGATACGCAGTATTTT. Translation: CASKVAGTSTDTQYF.

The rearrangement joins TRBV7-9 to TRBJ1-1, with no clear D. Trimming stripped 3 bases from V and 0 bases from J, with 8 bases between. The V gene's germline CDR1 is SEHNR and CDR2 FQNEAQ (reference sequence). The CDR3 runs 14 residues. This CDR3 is CASSFEVLNTEAFF. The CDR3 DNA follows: TGTGCCAGCAGCTTTGAGGTCCTGAACACTGAAGCTTTCTTT.

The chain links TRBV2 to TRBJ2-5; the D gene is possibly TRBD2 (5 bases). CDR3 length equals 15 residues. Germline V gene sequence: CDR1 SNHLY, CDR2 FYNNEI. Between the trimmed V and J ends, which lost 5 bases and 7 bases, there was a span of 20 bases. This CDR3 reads CASSSYLVGVGTQYF. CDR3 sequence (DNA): TGTGCCAGCAGTAGTTACTTAGTGGGAGTTGGGACCCAGTACTTC.

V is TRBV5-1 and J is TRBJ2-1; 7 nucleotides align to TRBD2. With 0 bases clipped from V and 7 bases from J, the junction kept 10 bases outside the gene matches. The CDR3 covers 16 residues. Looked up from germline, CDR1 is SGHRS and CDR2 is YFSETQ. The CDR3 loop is CASSLDSAGKANEQFF. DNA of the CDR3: TGCGCCAGCAGCTTGGACTCAGCGGGAAAGGCGAATGAGCAGTTCTTC.

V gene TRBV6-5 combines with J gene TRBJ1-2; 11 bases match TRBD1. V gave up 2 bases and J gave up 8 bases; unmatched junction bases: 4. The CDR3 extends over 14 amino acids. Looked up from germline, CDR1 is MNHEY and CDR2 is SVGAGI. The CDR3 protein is CASSYTGQGVGYTF. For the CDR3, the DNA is TGTGCCAGCAGTTACACGGGACAGGGGGTAGGCTACACCTTC.

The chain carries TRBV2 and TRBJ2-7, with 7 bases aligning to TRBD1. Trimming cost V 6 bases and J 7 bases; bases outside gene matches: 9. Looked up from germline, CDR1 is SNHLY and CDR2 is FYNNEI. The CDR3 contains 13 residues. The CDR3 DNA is TGTGCCAGCAGGGAGGACACAGGGGTGGAGCAGTACTTC. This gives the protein CASREDTGVEQYF. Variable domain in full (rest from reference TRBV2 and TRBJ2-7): EPEVTQTPSHQVTQMGQEVILRCVPISNHLYFYWYRQILGQKVEFLVSFYNNEISEKSEIFDDQFSVERPDGSNFTLKIRSTKLEDSAMYFCASREDTGVEQYFGPGTRLTVT.

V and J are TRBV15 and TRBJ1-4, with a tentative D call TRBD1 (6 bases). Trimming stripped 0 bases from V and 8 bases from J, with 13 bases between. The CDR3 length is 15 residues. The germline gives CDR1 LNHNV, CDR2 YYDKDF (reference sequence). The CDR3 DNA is TGTGCCACCAGCAGAGACAGGGGAAAAGGCGAAAAACTGTTTTTT. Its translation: CATSRDRGKGEKLFF.

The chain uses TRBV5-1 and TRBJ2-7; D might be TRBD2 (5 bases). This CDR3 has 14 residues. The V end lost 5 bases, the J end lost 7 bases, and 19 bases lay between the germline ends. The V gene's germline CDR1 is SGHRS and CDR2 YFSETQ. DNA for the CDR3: TGCGCCAGCAGGTGGGCCCCGGACTTCTTTGAGCAGTACTTC. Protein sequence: CASRWAPDFFEQYF.

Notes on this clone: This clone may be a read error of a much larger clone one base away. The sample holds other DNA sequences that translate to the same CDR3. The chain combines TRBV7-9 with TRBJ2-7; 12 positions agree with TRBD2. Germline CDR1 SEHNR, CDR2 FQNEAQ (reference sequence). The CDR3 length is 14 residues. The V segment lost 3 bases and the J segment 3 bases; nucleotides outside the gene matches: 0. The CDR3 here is CASSLTSGSYEQYF. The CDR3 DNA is TGTGCCAGCAGCTTGACTAGCGGGAGCTACGAGCAGTACTTC.

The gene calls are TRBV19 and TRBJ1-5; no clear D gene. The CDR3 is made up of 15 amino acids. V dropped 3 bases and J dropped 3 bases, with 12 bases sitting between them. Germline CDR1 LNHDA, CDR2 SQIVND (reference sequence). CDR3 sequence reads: CASSIGGPINQPQHF. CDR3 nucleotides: TGTGCCAGTAGTATCGGAGGGCCCATCAATCAGCCCCAGCATTTT.

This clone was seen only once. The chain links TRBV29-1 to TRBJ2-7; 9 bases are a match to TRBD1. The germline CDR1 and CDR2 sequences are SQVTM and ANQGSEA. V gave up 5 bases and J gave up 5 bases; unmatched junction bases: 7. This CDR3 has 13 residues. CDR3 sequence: CSVRRDRANEQYF. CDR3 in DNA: TGCAGCGTTCGCCGGGACAGGGCCAACGAGCAGTACTTC.

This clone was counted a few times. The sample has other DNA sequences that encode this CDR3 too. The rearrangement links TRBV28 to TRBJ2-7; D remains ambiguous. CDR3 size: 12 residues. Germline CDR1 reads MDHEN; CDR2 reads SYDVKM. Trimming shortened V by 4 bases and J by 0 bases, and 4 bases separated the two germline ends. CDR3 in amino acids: CASSSVSYEQYF. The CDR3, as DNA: TGTGCCAGCAGTTCAGTCTCCTACGAGCAGTACTTC.

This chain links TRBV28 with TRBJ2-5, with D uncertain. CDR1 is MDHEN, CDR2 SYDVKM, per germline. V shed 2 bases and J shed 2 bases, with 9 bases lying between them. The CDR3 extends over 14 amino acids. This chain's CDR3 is CASSLTGQQETQYF. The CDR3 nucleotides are TGTGCCAGCAGTTTAACTGGCCAGCAAGAGACCCAGTACTTC.

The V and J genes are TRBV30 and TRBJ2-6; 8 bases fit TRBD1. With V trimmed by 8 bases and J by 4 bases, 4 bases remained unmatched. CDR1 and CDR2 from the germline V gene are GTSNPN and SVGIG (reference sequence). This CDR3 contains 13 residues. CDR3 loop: CAQGQAGANVLTF. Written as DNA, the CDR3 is TGTGCCCAGGGACAGGCGGGGGCCAACGTCCTGACTTTC.

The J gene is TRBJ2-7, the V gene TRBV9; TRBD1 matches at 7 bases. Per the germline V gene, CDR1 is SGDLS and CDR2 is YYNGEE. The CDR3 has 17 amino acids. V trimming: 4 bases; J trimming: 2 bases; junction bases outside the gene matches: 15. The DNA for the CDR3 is TGTGCCAGCAGCCTAGGGGTAGGTGGGACAGCCGCCTACGAGCAGTACTTC. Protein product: CASSLGVGGTAAYEQYF.